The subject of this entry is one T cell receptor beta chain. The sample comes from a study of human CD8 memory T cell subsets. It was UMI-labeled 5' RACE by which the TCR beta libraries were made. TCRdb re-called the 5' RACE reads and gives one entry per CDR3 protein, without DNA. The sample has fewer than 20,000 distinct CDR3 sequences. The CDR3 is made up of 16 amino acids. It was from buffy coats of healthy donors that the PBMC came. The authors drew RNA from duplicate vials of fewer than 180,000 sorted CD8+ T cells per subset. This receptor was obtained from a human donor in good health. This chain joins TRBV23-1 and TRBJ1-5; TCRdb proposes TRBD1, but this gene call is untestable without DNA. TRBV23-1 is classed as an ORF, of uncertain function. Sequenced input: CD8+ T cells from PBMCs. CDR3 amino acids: CASSPSFGGASQPQHF.